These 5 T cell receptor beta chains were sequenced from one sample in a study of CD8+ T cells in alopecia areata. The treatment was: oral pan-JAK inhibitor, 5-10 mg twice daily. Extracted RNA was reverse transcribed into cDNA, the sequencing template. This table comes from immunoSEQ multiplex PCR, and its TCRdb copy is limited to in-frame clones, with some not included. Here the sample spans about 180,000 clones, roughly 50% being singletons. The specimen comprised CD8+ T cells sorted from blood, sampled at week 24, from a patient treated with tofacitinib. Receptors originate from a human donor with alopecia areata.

Written as DNA, the CDR3 is TGTGCCAGCAGCCCAGAGACAGGGCAAGGGCAGTACTTC. Amino acids: CASSPETGQGQYF. The chain carries TRBV13 and TRBJ2-7; 7 nucleotides line up with TRBD1. The CDR3 runs to 13 residues. Germline CDR1 and CDR2: PRHDT and FYEKMQ (reference sequence). The ends lost 5 bases at V and 9 bases at J; junction bases unmatched: 10.

CDR3 residues: CAWSVDTPGLNSPLHF. The CDR3 nucleotides read TGTGCCTGGAGTGTAGACACTCCGGGACTTAATTCACCCCTCCACTTT. The gene calls are TRBV30 and TRBJ1-6; perhaps TRBD1 as D (5 bases). Trimming removed 0 bases at V and 6 bases at J, with 15 bases between. The CDR3 has 16 amino acids. Germline CDR1 GTSNPN, CDR2 SVGIG (reference sequence). The whole variable domain, filled in from reference TRBV30 and TRBJ1-6, reads SQTIHQWPATLVQPVGSPLSLECTVEGTSNPNLYWYRQAAGRGLQLLFYSVGIGQISSEVPQNLSASRPQDRQFILSSKKLLLSDSGFYLCAWSVDTPGLNSPLHFGNGTRLTVT.

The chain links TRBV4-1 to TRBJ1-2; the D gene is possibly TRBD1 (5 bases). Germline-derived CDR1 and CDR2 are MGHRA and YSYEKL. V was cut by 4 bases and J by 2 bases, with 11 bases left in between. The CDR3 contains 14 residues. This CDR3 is CASSPNSGNYGYTF. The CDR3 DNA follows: TGCGCCAGCAGCCCCAACTCAGGGAACTATGGCTACACCTTC.

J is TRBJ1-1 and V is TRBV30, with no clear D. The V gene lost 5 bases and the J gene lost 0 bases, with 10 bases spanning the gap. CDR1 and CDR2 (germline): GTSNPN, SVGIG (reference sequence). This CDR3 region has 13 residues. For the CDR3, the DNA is TGTGCCTGGGCTATTAATATGAACACTGAAGCTTTCTTT. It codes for CAWAINMNTEAFF.

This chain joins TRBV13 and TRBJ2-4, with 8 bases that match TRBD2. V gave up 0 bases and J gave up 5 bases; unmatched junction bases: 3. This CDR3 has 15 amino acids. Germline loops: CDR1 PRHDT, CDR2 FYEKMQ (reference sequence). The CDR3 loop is CASSLGSGGENIQYF. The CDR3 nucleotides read TGTGCCAGCAGCTTAGGCTCCGGGGGGGAAAACATTCAGTACTTC.